A single sample is the source of the 24 T cell receptor beta chains below, sequenced in a study of lymphopenia after photon versus proton radiotherapy. Profiling relied on immunoSEQ multiplex PCR, and the TCRdb table lists in-frame clones only, not all of them. The table has 37,000 or so clones, under 90% seen once. The source was peripheral blood, collected from a patient treated with photon-based radiotherapy. Receptor source: a man aged 45-65 years with gastric cancer.

This clone was found once. V usage is TRBV7-3 and J usage is TRBJ1-5; no definite D call. The CDR3 loop spans 16 amino acids. The V end lost 3 bases, the J end lost 0 bases, and 12 bases lay between the germline ends. The germline V gene encodes CDR1 SGHTA and CDR2 FQGTGA. The CDR3 bases are TGTGCCAGCAGCTTCTTGGCAAGTTATAGCAATCAGCCCCAGCATTTT. Its translation is CASSFLASYSNQPQHF.

J is TRBJ1-1 and V is TRBV6-1, with D uncertain. This CDR3 contains 13 residues. Per germline, CDR1 MNHNS and CDR2 SASEGT. V lost 3 bases, J lost 1 base, and 6 bases lay in between. The CDR3: CASSEVENTEAFF. The CDR3 bases are TGTGCCAGCAGTGAGGTTGAGAACACTGAAGCTTTCTTT.

This clone occurred once. The chain joins TRBV11-2 to TRBJ1-1, with TRBD1 identical over 7 bases. The length of the CDR3 is 15 residues. Germline V lookup: CDR1 SGHAT, CDR2 FQNNGV. Trimming removed 5 bases from V and 0 bases from J; junction bases left unmatched: 6. The CDR3 is CASSLGTVMNTEAFF. The CDR3 coding sequence is TGTGCCAGCAGCCTTGGGACAGTCATGAACACTGAAGCTTTCTTT.

V is TRBV7-9 and J is TRBJ1-2, with a possible D match to TRBD1 (6 bases). Trimming left V 0 bases short and J 7 bases short, with 18 bases between. Germline V lookup: CDR1 SEHNR, CDR2 FQNEAQ (reference sequence). This CDR3 spans 16 amino acids. CDR3 in amino acids: CASSLATGRDFSGYTF. CDR3 nucleotide sequence: TGTGCCAGCAGCTTAGCGACAGGCAGGGACTTTAGTGGCTACACCTTC.

This clone was seen a few times. The rearrangement links TRBV15 to TRBJ1-5; the D is unclear. CDR3 size: 15 residues. Germline loops: CDR1 LNHNV, CDR2 YYDKDF (reference sequence). The V end lost 5 bases, the J end lost 7 bases, and 18 bases lay between the germline ends. The CDR3 loop reads CATSRQVGRMQPQHF. The DNA for the CDR3 is TGTGCCACCAGCCGTCAGGTAGGACGGATGCAGCCCCAGCATTTT.

The V and J genes are TRBV27 and TRBJ2-7; perhaps TRBD1 as D (6 bases). With 2 bases removed from V and 5 bases from J, the gap between germline ends came to 13 bases. The CDR3 length is 14 residues. Germline V gene sequence: CDR1 MNHEY, CDR2 SMNVEV (reference sequence). The CDR3 is CASSLSGGMDEQYF. The CDR3 DNA sequence: TGTGCCAGCAGTTTAAGTGGGGGCATGGACGAGCAGTACTTC.

The rearrangement uses TRBV7-6 and TRBJ2-5; tentatively, D is TRBD2 (7 bases). CDR1 is SGHVS and CDR2 is FNYEAQ in the germline V gene. V was trimmed by 0 bases and J by 4 bases, leaving 18 bases between them. The CDR3 length is 17 residues. The DNA of the CDR3 is TGTGCCAGCAGCTTAGCACGGGTGGGAGGGGGTCTAGAGACCCAGTACTTC. It codes for CASSLARVGGGLETQYF.

This clone occurred once. The chain links TRBV5-8 to TRBJ2-5; no reliable D call. CDR1 and CDR2 from the germline V gene are SGHTS and YDEGEE. V lost 0 bases, J lost 10 bases, and 13 bases lay in between. The CDR3 has 13 amino acids. The CDR3 loop is CASSLGGLLGQYF. CDR3 in DNA: TGTGCCAGCAGCTTGGGAGGTCTACTCGGCCAGTACTTC.

This clone was counted a single time. The germline gene is not matched at one end of the junction; a read error may be the cause. The chain is built from TRBV19 and TRBJ2-7; 9 bases are a match to TRBD1. Germline V CDR1 and CDR2: LNHDA, SQIVND (reference sequence). This CDR3 has 14 residues. The CDR3 DNA sequence: TGTACCAGTAGTACACAGGGGGCCAACTACGAGCAGTACTTC. This encodes CTSSTQGANYEQYF.

The chain joins TRBV27 to TRBJ1-1, with a tentative D call TRBD1 (5 bases). CDR3 length: 15 residues. Deletions cut 2 bases from V and 7 bases from J, with 17 bases between. The germline V gene has CDR1 MNHEY and CDR2 SMNVEV (reference sequence). This chain's CDR3 is CASSLTGHPAGEAFF. The CDR3 DNA follows: TGTGCCAGCAGTTTAACAGGACACCCGGCCGGTGAAGCTTTCTTT.

This clone is a singleton in its sample. J is TRBJ2-1 and V is TRBV12-5; D unresolved. Germline loops: CDR1 LGHNT, CDR2 FRNRAP. This CDR3 region has 11 residues. Trimming cost V 7 bases and J 8 bases, with 9 bases left between them. CDR3 DNA sequence: TGTGCTAGTGCCCGCCGGGATGAGCAGTTCTTC. This gives the protein CASARRDEQFF.

This clone appeared a single time. V gene TRBV7-8 combines with J gene TRBJ2-7; D ambiguous. The germline V and J ends were trimmed by 1 base and 4 bases, with 2 bases remaining between them. Germline CDR1 reads SGHVS; CDR2 reads FQNEAQ. This CDR3 comprises 11 residues. CDR3 protein: CASSLVYEQYF. CDR3 coding DNA: TGTGCCAGCAGCTTAGTTTACGAGCAGTACTTC.

This clone was recorded only once. The junction departs from the called germline gene at one end, perhaps through a read error. The chain employs TRBV25-1 and TRBJ2-7, with D maybe TRBD2 (7 bases). The CDR3 has 14 amino acids. Germline V gene lookup returns CDR1 MGHDK and CDR2 SYGVNS. The DNA of the CDR3 is TGTGCCCGCAGTGAATGGGGGGGCACAGACGAGCAGTACTTC. It translates to CARSEWGGTDEQYF.

The chain is built from TRBV5-1 and TRBJ1-4; 7 nucleotides match TRBD1. V lost 5 bases to trimming and J lost 7 bases; unmatched junction nucleotides: 8. In germline, CDR1 is SGHRS, CDR2 YFSETQ. This CDR3 is 14 amino acids long. The CDR3 reads CASRPQGGGEKLFF. Written as DNA, the CDR3 is TGCGCCAGCAGGCCCCAGGGGGGAGGTGAAAAACTGTTTTTT. The variable domain in full, with the rest retrieved from reference TRBV5-1 and TRBJ1-4, is KAGVTQTPRYLIKTRGQQVTLSCSPISGHRSVSWYQQTPGQGLQFLFEYFSETQRNKGNFPGRFSGRQFSNSRSEMNVSTLELGDSALYLCASRPQGGGEKLFFGSGTQLSVL.

V and J are TRBV6-4 and TRBJ1-2, with 8 bases fitting TRBD1. Germline trimming cut 6 bases from V and 2 bases from J; bases unmatched to any gene: 5. CDR1 and CDR2 (germline): MRHNA, SNTAGT. This CDR3 region has 14 residues. The chain's CDR3 is CASSPDRVNYGYTF. CDR3 nucleotides: TGTGCCAGCAGCCCGGACAGGGTGAACTATGGCTACACCTTC.

The V and J genes are TRBV10-1 and TRBJ1-5, with a tentative D call TRBD1 (5 bases). The CDR3 runs 13 residues. V lost 5 bases, J lost 7 bases, and 12 bases lay in between. Germline CDR1 and CDR2: WNHNN and SYGVQD (reference sequence). CDR3 residues: CASSLTTGQPQHF. The CDR3 DNA is TGCGCCAGCAGTTTGACAACAGGACAGCCCCAGCATTTT.

This clone was counted only a few times. The V and J genes are TRBV19 and TRBJ2-7, with D perhaps TRBD1 (6 bases). V was cut by 6 bases and J by 5 bases, with 8 bases left in between. This CDR3 is 11 amino acids long. Germline V gene sequence: CDR1 LNHDA, CDR2 SQIVND (reference sequence). Written as DNA, the CDR3 is TGTGCCAGTAGCCAGGGGCACGAGCAGTACTTC. It specifies CASSQGHEQYF.

V and J are TRBV28 and TRBJ2-7; 11 nucleotides agree with TRBD2. The CDR3 sequence is 23 residues long. Germline V CDR1 and CDR2: MDHEN, SYDVKM. Trimming at V came to 6 bases and at J to 2 bases, leaving 30 bases not matched to a gene. The CDR3 bases are TGTGCCAGCAGCCGTTTATTAGCCCTAGGAGTCCCCCTAGCGGGAGGACACACCTACGAGCAGTACTTC. Amino acid sequence: CASSRLLALGVPLAGGHTYEQYF.

V and J are TRBV10-3 and TRBJ1-1; D call uncertain. The ends were cut back, 6 bases at V and 6 bases at J, with 14 bases in the middle. This CDR3 region has 13 residues. The germline CDR1 and CDR2 sequences are ENHRY and SYGVKD. CDR3 region: CAIRTDRMSEAFF. CDR3 coding DNA: TGTGCCATCAGAACAGACCGGATGTCTGAAGCTTTCTTT.

In nucleotides, the CDR3 is TGTGCCACCAGCAGAGATCGGAGGGGAAGCGAGCAGTACTTC. This codes for CATSRDRRGSEQYF. This rearrangement joins TRBV15 to TRBJ2-7; a possible D gene is TRBD2 (6 bases). The CDR3 totals 14 residues. V gave up 0 bases and J gave up 6 bases, with 12 bases separating them. Germline CDR1 and CDR2: LNHNV and YYDKDF (reference sequence).

V gene TRBV30 combines with J gene TRBJ1-1; a possible D gene is TRBD1 (5 bases). Deletions cut 8 bases from V and 6 bases from J, with 19 bases between. Germline CDR1 is GTSNPN and CDR2 is SVGIG (reference sequence). The CDR3 contains 13 residues. This CDR3 is CANRLQGYSEAFF. The CDR3, as DNA: TGTGCCAATCGCCTTCAGGGATACTCTGAAGCTTTCTTT.

This clone was counted a single time. This chain links TRBV5-6 with TRBJ1-5; TRBD1 agrees at 9 bases. The germline V gene encodes CDR1 SGHDT and CDR2 YYEEEE. The ends lost 4 bases at V and 4 bases at J; junction bases unmatched: 3. The CDR3 is 14 residues long. CDR3 bases: TGTGCCAGCAGCCCGGGACAGGGTAATCAGCCCCAGCATTTT. Its translation is CASSPGQGNQPQHF.

V is TRBV5-1 and J is TRBJ2-1, with 7 bases aligning to TRBD2. The CDR3 runs 15 residues. Germline loops: CDR1 SGHRS, CDR2 YFSETQ. V lost 0 bases to trimming and J lost 0 bases; unmatched junction nucleotides: 0. The CDR3 loop reads CASSLGLASYNEQFF. The CDR3 nucleotides read TGCGCCAGCAGCTTGGGACTAGCCTCCTACAATGAGCAGTTCTTC.

This clone was seen a single time. The chain has TRBV14 and TRBJ2-3; the D gene is possibly TRBD2 (6 bases). Germline loops: CDR1 SGHDN, CDR2 FVKESK. This CDR3 has 17 residues. The V end was cut by 2 bases, the J end by 5 bases, with 20 bases between. The CDR3 DNA reads as TGTGCCAGCAGCCAATGGCGTAGCGGCCGGAGTGGAGATACGCAGTATTTT. Its translation: CASSQWRSGRSGDTQYF.